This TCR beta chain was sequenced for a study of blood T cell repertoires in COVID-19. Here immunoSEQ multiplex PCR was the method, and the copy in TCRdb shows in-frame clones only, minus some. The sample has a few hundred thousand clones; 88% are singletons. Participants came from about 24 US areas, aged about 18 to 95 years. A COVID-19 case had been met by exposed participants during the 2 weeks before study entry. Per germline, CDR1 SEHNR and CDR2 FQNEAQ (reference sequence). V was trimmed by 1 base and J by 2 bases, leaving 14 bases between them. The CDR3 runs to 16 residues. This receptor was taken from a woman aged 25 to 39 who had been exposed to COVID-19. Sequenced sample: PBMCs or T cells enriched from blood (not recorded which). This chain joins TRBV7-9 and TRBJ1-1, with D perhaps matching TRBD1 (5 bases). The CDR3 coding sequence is TGTGCCAGCAGCTTAGGAGCCAGGACAATAAACACTGAAGCTTTCTTT. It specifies CASSLGARTINTEAFF.